The 8 T cell receptor beta chains presented below share a single source sample, sequenced in a study of neurological immune-mediated disorders. Via MiXCR, TCRdb re-called the 5' RACE reads, giving one row per CDR3 protein. The sample includes tens of thousands of distinct CDR3 sequences, roughly 10% seen only once; the top ten take 6.5% to 8%. Indicated time point: longitudinal time-point 1 (baseline). The sample consisted of PBMCs. The receptors stem from a male donor with HTLV-1-associated myelopathy (HAM/TSP).

This clonotype came up many times. The chain links TRBV20-1 to TRBJ1-5; D may be TRBD1 (6 bases). Germline V CDR1 and CDR2: DFQATT, SNEGSKA (reference sequence). This CDR3 comprises 13 residues. Here the CDR3 DNA reads TGCAGCCCGGGGGGCACCCCTAATCAGCCCCAGCATTTT. This translates into CSPGGTPNQPQHF.

This clonotype was recorded many times. This rearrangement joins TRBV7-2 to TRBJ1-6; D might be TRBD1 (6 bases). The germline CDR1 and CDR2 sequences are SGHTA and FQGNSA. This CDR3 comprises 12 residues. Between the trimmed V and J ends, which lost 6 bases and 10 bases, there was a span of 10 bases. The CDR3 DNA sequence: TGTGCCAGCAGTCCTACAGGGTCACCCCTCCACTTT. Translating gives CASSPTGSPLHF.

This clonotype was seen repeatedly, ten times or more. The V gene is TRBV20-1, the J gene TRBJ2-3, with 16 nucleotides matching TRBD2. The CDR3 is made up of 18 amino acids. Losses at the gene ends were 6 bases for V and 2 bases for J; bases not matched to a gene: 11. CDR1 DFQATT and CDR2 SNEGSKA come from the germline V gene (reference sequence). In DNA form, the CDR3 reads TGCAGTGCCCCCGAGCTGGGACTAGCGGGGGGGACCACAGATACGCAGTATTTT. Amino acids: CSAPELGLAGGTTDTQYF.

This clonotype was seen ten or more times. The gene calls are TRBV9 and TRBJ1-4; 10 positions agree with TRBD1. Germline CDR1 and CDR2: SGDLS and YYNGEE. V lost 4 bases, J lost 4 bases, and 13 bases stayed unmatched. The CDR3 runs 18 residues. This CDR3 is CASSRDRGPELGNEKLFF. DNA for the CDR3: TGTGCCAGCAGCCGGGACAGGGGACCCGAGTTGGGTAATGAAAAACTGTTTTTT.

This clonotype occurred many times. The chain combines TRBV30 with TRBJ2-7, with 7 nucleotides matching TRBD1. J lost 9 bases, V lost 2 bases, and 4 bases had no gene match. Germline lookup yields CDR1 GTSNPN and CDR2 SVGIG (reference sequence). The CDR3 has 11 residues. Here the CDR3 reads CAWSNRGTQYF. The CDR3 DNA reads as TGTGCCTGGAGTAACAGGGGTACGCAGTACTTC.

This clonotype has ten or more counts. This rearrangement joins TRBV2 to TRBJ1-1; 10 positions match TRBD1. Germline-derived CDR1 and CDR2 are SNHLY and FYNNEI. Unmatched junction bases numbered 4, after V lost 10 bases and J lost 2 bases. The CDR3 is 13 residues long. The CDR3 sequence is CATRQGANTEAFF. In nucleotides, the CDR3 is TGTGCCACCAGACAGGGGGCCAACACTGAAGCTTTCTTT.

CDR3 nucleotides: TGCGCCAGCAGCTTGATTAGCGGGGGGGACGAGACCCAGTACTTC. Translating gives CASSLISGGDETQYF. V is TRBV5-1 and J is TRBJ2-5; 11 bases line up with TRBD2. Losses at the gene ends were 1 base for V and 5 bases for J; bases not matched to a gene: 4. CDR3 length equals 15 residues. Germline V gene lookup returns CDR1 SGHRS and CDR2 YFSETQ.

Remarks on this clonotype: Given a much more abundant clone one base away, this may be a read error. The chain joins TRBV5-5 to TRBJ2-3; the D is unclear. There are 12 residues in the CDR3. Germline V gene data show CDR1 as SGHKS and CDR2 as YYEKEE (reference sequence). The CDR3 region has the DNA TGTGACAGCAGCCAAGAGAGATATACGCAGTATTTT. The encoded protein is CDSSQERYTQYF.